This TCR beta chain was sequenced in a study of blood T cell repertoires in COVID-19. The overall study: Samples taken during acute and convalescent COVID-19 were collected in the United States, Italy and Spain.

This CDR3 has 17 amino acids. The germline V gene encodes CDR1 MNHEY and CDR2 SMNVEV (reference sequence). J gave up 3 bases and V 2 bases, and 8 bases lay outside the gene matches. In the original workflow: Estimated nucleated cell counts came from reference gene primer amplification. TCRdb keeps only in-frame clones here, not all; method: immunoSEQ multiplex PCR. The D gene and trimming were derived from the DNA, and the V and J assignments and clone size from that table. In the table there are 70,000 or so clones, about 90% of which are singletons. What was sequenced was peripheral blood. This chain connects TRBV27 to TRBJ2-4, with 9 bases that match TRBD2. This receptor was obtained from a human donor in a cohort sampled during active COVID-19. CDR3 DNA sequence: TGTGCCAGCAGTTTAACGCGGGGGGGGGTCGACAAAAACATTCAGTACTTC. It translates to CASSLTRGGVDKNIQYF.